One sample yielded the 30 T cell receptor beta chains listed below, sequenced in a study of technical replicates of blood from a few donors. Measured with immunoSEQ multiplex PCR; TCRdb has only the in-frame clones, and not every one. The sample comprises 78,000 or so clones, over 75% of which are singletons, and 0.41% rests with the top ten. Sequenced sample: T cells isolated from PBMCs. The receptor source for this set is a human donor in good health.

V and J are TRBV2 and TRBJ1-3; 7 nucleotides align to TRBD1. The CDR3 sequence is 14 residues long. Germline V gene sequence: CDR1 SNHLY, CDR2 FYNNEI. The ends lost 6 bases at V and 3 bases at J; junction bases unmatched: 5. The CDR3: CASSPDRFGNTIYF. CDR3 DNA: TGTGCCAGCAGCCCGGACAGGTTTGGAAACACCATATATTTT.

DNA for the CDR3: TGTGCCAGCAGCGTAGGATTGGAGGGTACTGGAAACACCATATATTTT. This gives the protein CASSVGLEGTGNTIYF. The V and J genes are TRBV9 and TRBJ1-3, with D unresolved. The V gene lost 0 bases and the J gene lost 2 bases, with 12 bases spanning the gap. This CDR3 has 16 amino acids. Germline CDR1 and CDR2: SGDLS and YYNGEE. The whole variable domain, remainder taken from reference TRBV9 and TRBJ1-3, is DSGVTQTPKHLITATGQRVTLRCSPRSGDLSVYWYQQSLDQGLQFLIQYYNGEERAKGNILERFSAQQFPDLHSELNLSSLELGDSALYFCASSVGLEGTGNTIYFGEGSWLTVV.

The J gene is TRBJ1-5, the V gene TRBV4-3, with D possibly matching TRBD1 (6 bases). Germline CDR1 LGHNA, CDR2 YSLEER. The CDR3 contains 13 residues. Trimming left V 3 bases short and J 7 bases short, with 10 bases between. CDR3 residues: CASSQRTDQPQHF. DNA of the CDR3: TGCGCCAGCAGCCAGAGGACAGACCAGCCCCAGCATTTT.

The V and J genes are TRBV2 and TRBJ2-7, with D maybe TRBD1 (5 bases). CDR3 length equals 13 residues. Trimming pared 3 bases from V and 6 bases from J, leaving 12 bases between. Germline CDR1 SNHLY, CDR2 FYNNEI. As DNA, the CDR3 is TGTGCCAGCAGTGATCTCCAGGGATTCGAGCAGTACTTC. It specifies CASSDLQGFEQYF.

This sequence joins TRBV29-1 and TRBJ2-7; 8 bases are a match to TRBD1. J lost 2 bases, V lost 4 bases, and 7 bases had no gene match. Germline lookup yields CDR1 SQVTM and CDR2 ANQGSEA. The CDR3 totals 14 residues. CDR3 region: CSVVGGQVAYEQYF. In DNA, the CDR3 is TGCAGCGTTGTCGGGGGACAGGTCGCCTACGAGCAGTACTTC.

V is TRBV7-2 and J is TRBJ1-1; no definite D call. V lost 1 base, J lost 1 base, and 7 bases lay in between. This CDR3 region has 14 residues. Looked up from germline, CDR1 is SGHTA and CDR2 is FQGNSA. The CDR3 reads CASSLVQKNTEAFF. DNA for the CDR3: TGTGCCAGCAGCTTAGTACAGAAGAACACTGAAGCTTTCTTT.

The chain's CDR3 is CASSLGYRGTNTGELFF. The CDR3 DNA sequence: TGTGCCAGCAGCTTAGGGTATCGGGGGACGAACACCGGGGAGCTGTTTTTT. The gene calls are TRBV5-4 and TRBJ2-2; possibly TRBD2 for D (6 bases). In germline, CDR1 is SGHNT, CDR2 YYREEE (reference sequence). The V end was cut by 2 bases, the J end by 0 bases, with 14 bases between. CDR3 length: 17 amino acids.

In this sample, this clone turned up once. The V call is TRBV11-3, the J call TRBJ2-5; D is unclear. The length of the CDR3 is 15 residues. From germline, CDR1 is SGHNT and CDR2 YENEEA. V lost 1 base to trimming and J lost 0 bases, with 9 bases between them. This CDR3 is CASSLVSEYQETQYF. The CDR3 coding sequence is TGTGCCAGCAGCTTAGTGTCCGAGTACCAAGAGACCCAGTACTTC.

The chain links TRBV28 to TRBJ1-3, with D uncertain. The CDR3 spans 14 residues. Trimming shortened V by 7 bases and J by 3 bases, and 13 bases separated the two germline ends. Germline V gene sequence: CDR1 MDHEN, CDR2 SYDVKM. CDR3 loop: CASTKTVLGNTIYF. As DNA, the CDR3 is TGTGCCAGCACCAAAACAGTCCTTGGAAACACCATATATTTT.

This chain connects TRBV6-5 to TRBJ2-7; 9 nucleotides agree with TRBD2. This CDR3 comprises 15 residues. The germline V gene has CDR1 MNHEY and CDR2 SVGAGI. V shed 8 bases and J 0 bases; nucleotides not matched to a gene: 8. CDR3: CASSPPSGASYEQYF. In nucleotides, the CDR3 is TGTGCCAGCTCCCCCCCTAGCGGGGCCTCCTACGAGCAGTACTTC.

This clone has only one observation. The rearrangement uses TRBV4-2 and TRBJ2-1; 7 nucleotides align to TRBD2. CDR3 length equals 16 residues. Germline V lookup: CDR1 LGHNA, CDR2 YNFKEQ. The V and J ends lost 5 bases and 0 bases, in that order; junction bases with no gene match: 7. DNA for the CDR3: TGTGCCAGCAGCGACCGGGGGGTCAGCTCCTACAATGAGCAGTTCTTC. Protein: CASSDRGVSSYNEQFF.

The table lists this clone with a count of one. The J gene is TRBJ2-5, the V gene TRBV5-8; 11 bases align to TRBD1. With V trimmed by 5 bases and J by 1 base, 10 bases remained unmatched. CDR3 length: 17 residues. Germline V gene data show CDR1 as SGHTS and CDR2 as YDEGEE. In nucleotides, the CDR3 is TGTGCCAGCAGTTGGGATGGGACAGGGGGTTCCCAAGAGACCCAGTACTTC. Translation gives CASSWDGTGGSQETQYF.

V usage is TRBV6-5 and J usage is TRBJ1-1; D unresolved. Trimming pared 1 base from V and 3 bases from J, leaving 12 bases between. The germline CDR1 and CDR2 sequences are MNHEY and SVGAGI. The CDR3 extends over 15 amino acids. The CDR3 region is CASSYYGQVDTEAFF. In DNA, the CDR3 is TGTGCCAGCAGTTACTATGGGCAAGTGGACACTGAAGCTTTCTTT.

The rearrangement links TRBV18 to TRBJ2-7, with a weak D call TRBD1 (6 bases). Germline V gene sequence: CDR1 KGHSH, CDR2 LQKENI. Trimming shortened V by 6 bases and J by 2 bases, and 14 bases separated the two germline ends. The CDR3 totals 14 residues. The CDR3 spells CASSPRGKTYEQYF. The CDR3 coding sequence is TGTGCCAGCTCCCCAAGGGGGAAAACCTACGAGCAGTACTTC. Full variable domain (missing parts from reference TRBV18 and TRBJ2-7): NAGVMQNPRHLVRRRGQEARLRCSPMKGHSHVYWYRQLPEEGLKFMVYLQKENIIDESGMPKERFSAEFPKEGPSILRIQQVVRGDSAAYFCASSPRGKTYEQYFGPGTRLTVT.

V gene TRBV7-3 combines with J gene TRBJ2-7; 9 nucleotides match TRBD2. V shed 0 bases, J shed 7 bases, and the junction held 4 bases outside the gene matches. This CDR3 has 14 amino acids. CDR1 and CDR2 from the germline V gene are SGHTA and FQGTGA. The CDR3 is CASSLTGLAKEQYF. The CDR3 DNA reads TGTGCCAGCAGCTTAACGGGACTAGCAAAGGAGCAGTACTTC.

This clone appeared a single time. The chain joins TRBV19 to TRBJ1-1; D gene ambiguous. This CDR3 is 14 amino acids long. Germline-derived CDR1 and CDR2 are LNHDA and SQIVND (reference sequence). Trimming removed 0 bases at V and 3 bases at J, with 8 bases between. In nucleotides, the CDR3 is TGTGCCAGTAGTATAGAGGGGAGGCACACTGAAGCTTTCTTT. This encodes CASSIEGRHTEAFF.

This chain links TRBV7-9 with TRBJ2-7; D gene ambiguous. CDR1 and CDR2 from the germline V gene are SEHNR and FQNEAQ (reference sequence). V shed 2 bases and J shed 5 bases, with 7 bases lying between them. CDR3 length: 12 amino acids. CDR3 sequence reads: CASSLSVDEQYF. The CDR3 DNA is TGTGCCAGCAGCTTATCGGTGGACGAGCAGTACTTC.

J is TRBJ2-7 and V is TRBV7-6, with TRBD1 as a possible D gene (5 bases). V was pared by 2 bases and J by 2 bases, with 10 bases between. Germline CDR1 is SGHVS and CDR2 is FNYEAQ. The CDR3 loop spans 14 amino acids. The CDR3 nucleotides read TGTGCCAGCAGCTTAACAGGACCACCCTACGAGCAGTACTTC. Translating gives CASSLTGPPYEQYF.

This clone was detected a few times. The chain uses TRBV11-3 and TRBJ2-1; a possible D gene is TRBD1 (6 bases). The ends were cut back, 5 bases at V and 10 bases at J, with 21 bases in the middle. This CDR3 has 15 amino acids. CDR1 SGHNT and CDR2 YENEEA come from the germline V gene. CDR3 loop: CASSLKRQATGEQFF. CDR3 DNA sequence: TGTGCCAGCAGCCTGAAAAGACAGGCCACAGGGGAGCAGTTCTTC.

For the CDR3, the DNA is TGTGCCAGCAGCCCGCCGACAGGGTATGGCTACACCTTC. It yields the protein CASSPPTGYGYTF. The rearrangement links TRBV11-2 to TRBJ1-2; 7 nucleotides align to TRBD1. This CDR3 has 13 residues. Germline CDR1 is SGHAT and CDR2 is FQNNGV. V trimming: 5 bases; J trimming: 5 bases; junction bases outside the gene matches: 5. The full variable domain, its missing parts supplied by reference TRBV11-2 and TRBJ1-2, is EAGVAQSPRYKIIEKRQSVAFWCNPISGHATLYWYQQILGQGPKLLIQFQNNGVVDDSQLPKDRFSAERLKGVDSTLKIQPAKLEDSAVYLCASSPPTGYGYTFGSGTRLTVV.

The chain links TRBV6-1 to TRBJ2-4, with D maybe TRBD1 (6 bases). This CDR3 is built from 14 residues. Trimming removed 10 bases at V and 0 bases at J, with 13 bases between. CDR1 and CDR2 from the germline V gene are MNHNS and SASEGT. CDR3 loop: CATPGQLAKNIQYF. The CDR3 DNA follows: TGTGCCACACCCGGACAGCTAGCCAAAAACATTCAGTACTTC.

The chain joins TRBV19 to TRBJ1-4; 9 positions agree with TRBD1. V lost 7 bases, J lost 5 bases, and 5 bases stayed unmatched. Germline CDR1 and CDR2: LNHDA and SQIVND (reference sequence). This CDR3 is built from 14 residues. The CDR3 loop reads CASIGGQGNEKLFF. In nucleotides, the CDR3 is TGTGCCAGTATCGGGGGACAGGGAAATGAAAAACTGTTTTTT.

The rearrangement uses TRBV5-8 and TRBJ1-1, with 9 bases identical to TRBD1. V dropped 4 bases and J dropped 5; count of bases not matched to a gene: 12. The CDR3 totals 16 residues. Germline CDR1 and CDR2: SGHTS and YDEGEE. CDR3 sequence (DNA): TGTGCCAGCAGCGCCCGGGACAGGGTGTCGGTTACTGAAGCTTTCTTT. Protein sequence: CASSARDRVSVTEAFF. Filled out from reference TRBV5-8 and TRBJ1-1, the complete variable domain reads EAGVTQSPTHLIKTRGQQATLRCSPISGHTSVYWYQQALGLGLQFLLWYDEGEERNRGNFPPRFSGRQFPNYSSELNVNALELEDSALYLCASSARDRVSVTEAFFGQGTRLTVV.

The chain couples TRBV2 to TRBJ2-1, with D possibly being TRBD2 (6 bases). Germline V gene data show CDR1 as SNHLY and CDR2 as FYNNEI. The CDR3 spans 14 residues. Trimming cost V 4 bases and J 5 bases, with 12 bases left between them. The DNA of the CDR3 is TGTGCCAGCAGTGCTAGGGACTTCCACAATGAGCAGTTCTTC. Amino acid sequence: CASSARDFHNEQFF.

This clone occurred once. This sequence joins TRBV28 and TRBJ1-3; D is uncertain. Trimming took off 3 bases at V and 2 bases at J, with 2 bases between the two ends. The CDR3 runs to 12 residues. CDR1 is MDHEN and CDR2 is SYDVKM in the germline V gene. This CDR3 reads CASSFTGNTIYF. The CDR3 coding sequence is TGTGCCAGCAGTTTCACTGGAAACACCATATATTTT.

This chain joins TRBV5-4 and TRBJ2-3, with D possibly matching TRBD1 (6 bases). Germline assignment: CDR1 SGHNT and CDR2 YYREEE (reference sequence). This CDR3 is 16 amino acids long. Trimming stripped 0 bases from V and 4 bases from J, with 15 bases between. CDR3 coding DNA: TGTGCCAGCAGCTTGGCAAACCCAGGGGTCTCAGATACGCAGTATTTT. It codes for CASSLANPGVSDTQYF.

This clone has only one observation. The chain employs TRBV14 and TRBJ2-5; 8 nucleotides line up with TRBD1. The CDR3 consists of 17 residues. Germline loops: CDR1 SGHDN, CDR2 FVKESK. J lost 5 bases, V lost 5 bases, and 16 bases had no gene match. The CDR3: CASSIRTGSNIRETQYF. In DNA form, the CDR3 reads TGTGCCAGCAGCATACGGACAGGGTCAAATATAAGGGAGACCCAGTACTTC.

V usage is TRBV28 and J usage is TRBJ1-4; possibly TRBD1 for D (5 bases). Germline CDR1 reads MDHEN; CDR2 reads SYDVKM. The germline V and J ends were trimmed by 6 bases and 8 bases, with 10 bases remaining between them. The CDR3 is 12 residues long. CDR3 sequence (DNA): TGTGCCAGCAGGGTAAACAGGGAAAAACTGTTTTTT. This codes for CASRVNREKLFF.

In this sample, this clone turned up once. The V call is TRBV27, the J call TRBJ2-6; 8 positions match TRBD1. The CDR3 sequence is 15 residues long. The V gene end was trimmed by 7 bases and the J gene end by 4 bases; junction bases not matched to a gene: 6. Germline CDR1 MNHEY, CDR2 SMNVEV (reference sequence). CDR3 loop: CASKSGGAGANVLTF. The CDR3 region has the DNA TGTGCCAGCAAATCAGGGGGCGCAGGGGCCAACGTCCTGACTTTC.

The gene calls are TRBV2 and TRBJ1-3; 10 bases are shared with TRBD1. Trimming took 6 bases from V and 4 from J; bases not matched to a gene: 3. This CDR3 has 14 residues. Germline CDR1 is SNHLY and CDR2 is FYNNEI. The CDR3: CASREDRGGNTIYF. CDR3 bases: TGTGCCAGCAGAGAGGACAGGGGGGGAAACACCATATATTTT.